This entry lists 9 T cell receptor beta chains sequenced from one sample in a study of shared clonotypes between healthy human individuals. TCRdb keeps only in-frame clones here, not all; method: immunoSEQ multiplex PCR. Of 2 million to 3 million clones listed, roughly 92% were seen once; the top ten hold around 0.15%. Source material: naive CD4+ T cells sorted from blood. This sample's subset: CD45RA+ positively selected. These receptors were taken from a man younger than 35 in good health.

This sequence joins TRBV9 and TRBJ2-3, with TRBD2 identical over 9 bases. The CDR3 extends over 16 amino acids. With V trimmed by 1 base and J by 8 bases, 11 bases remained unmatched. The germline CDR1 and CDR2 sequences are SGDLS and YYNGEE. CDR3 in DNA: TGTGCCAGCAGCGTACAAGCGGGAGGAAAATCTGGTACGCAGTATTTT. Its translation: CASSVQAGGKSGTQYF.

In regard to this clone: The identical CDR3 is also encoded by other nucleotide sequences in the sample. The chain couples TRBV10-3 to TRBJ2-3; no definite D call. The CDR3 totals 12 residues. Germline lookup yields CDR1 ENHRY and CDR2 SYGVKD. Trimming removed 3 bases at V and 4 bases at J, with 5 bases between. CDR3 nucleotide sequence: TGTGCCATCAGTGAATGGGCAGATACGCAGTATTTT. Amino acid sequence: CAISEWADTQYF.

The rearrangement uses TRBV5-1 and TRBJ2-1, with TRBD1 matching 7 bases. Germline V gene data show CDR1 as SGHRS and CDR2 as YFSETQ. J lost 7 bases, V lost 0 bases, and 16 bases had no gene match. The CDR3 totals 18 residues. The CDR3 protein is CASSLGVLQTGFGNEQFF. DNA for the CDR3: TGCGCCAGCAGCTTGGGGGTCTTGCAGACAGGGTTTGGAAATGAGCAGTTCTTC.

The rearrangement joins TRBV6-1 to TRBJ2-1; D possibly uses TRBD1 or TRBD2 (5 bases each). Germline V gives CDR1 MNHNS, CDR2 SASEGT. The CDR3 is made up of 14 amino acids. Trimming stripped 0 bases from V and 8 bases from J, with 11 bases between. The CDR3 sequence: CASSEALGTDEQFF. The CDR3 bases are TGTGCCAGCAGTGAAGCGCTCGGGACGGATGAGCAGTTCTTC.

As for this clone: This specimen includes other DNA sequences encoding the same CDR3. V usage is TRBV9 and J usage is TRBJ1-1; no clear D. The V gene's germline CDR1 is SGDLS and CDR2 YYNGEE. The V and J ends lost 3 bases and 1 base respectively, with 7 bases between them. The CDR3 extends over 13 amino acids. As DNA, the CDR3 is TGTGCCAGCAGCGGGGGAGGGAACACTGAAGCTTTCTTT. Translated: CASSGGGNTEAFF.

The count of this clone is one. The chain uses TRBV6-5 and TRBJ2-7; D ambiguous. CDR3 size: 13 residues. Trimming took 2 bases from V and 7 from J, leaving 12 bases between them. Looked up from germline, CDR1 is MNHEY and CDR2 is SVGAGI. The CDR3 coding sequence is TGTGCCAGCAGTTACGGTGGGCCGCGGGAGCAGTACTTC. It translates to CASSYGGPREQYF.

The chain couples TRBV14 to TRBJ2-7; the match to TRBD1 covers 9 bases. V lost 3 bases and J lost 5; bases outside the gene matches: 11. The CDR3 totals 16 residues. The germline V gene has CDR1 SGHDN and CDR2 FVKESK. The DNA for the CDR3 is TGTGCCAGCAGCCATGTTACCGGGACAGGGTTCCACGAGCAGTACTTC. Its translation: CASSHVTGTGFHEQYF. The full variable domain, its missing parts supplied by reference TRBV14 and TRBJ2-7, is EAGVTQFPSHSVIEKGQTVTLRCDPISGHDNLYWYRRVMGKEIKFLLHFVKESKQDESGMPNNRFLAERTGGTYSTLKVQPAELEDSGVYFCASSHVTGTGFHEQYFGPGTRLTVT.

This CDR3 is CASSLVRTGVSEAFF. The CDR3 region has the DNA TGCGCCAGCAGCTTGGTTCGGACAGGGGTCTCTGAAGCTTTCTTT. V is TRBV5-1 and J is TRBJ1-1, with 9 bases aligning to TRBD1. CDR1 SGHRS and CDR2 YFSETQ come from the germline V gene. The CDR3 has 15 residues. The V segment lost 0 bases and the J segment 6 bases; nucleotides outside the gene matches: 6. Using reference TRBV5-1 and TRBJ1-1 for the parts outside the CDR3, the full variable domain is KAGVTQTPRYLIKTRGQQVTLSCSPISGHRSVSWYQQTPGQGLQFLFEYFSETQRNKGNFPGRFSGRQFSNSRSEMNVSTLELGDSALYLCASSLVRTGVSEAFFGQGTRLTVV.

V usage is TRBV7-2 and J usage is TRBJ2-7, with D maybe TRBD1 (5 bases). CDR1 and CDR2 (germline): SGHTA, FQGNSA. Trimming took off 3 bases at V and 0 bases at J, with 15 bases between the two ends. CDR3 length: 16 amino acids. The CDR3 here is CASSFYPGRYSYEQYF. The CDR3 DNA sequence: TGTGCCAGCAGCTTTTATCCAGGGCGGTACTCCTACGAGCAGTACTTC.